The 18 T cell receptor beta chains in this list originate from one sample, sequenced in a study of blood T cell repertoires in COVID-19. Method: immunoSEQ multiplex PCR; TCRdb's copy keeps in-frame clones and lacks some. The sample records about 330,000 clones, about 86% being singletons. The material sequenced was peripheral blood. The receptors come from a woman between 50 and 59 years old with acute or convalescent COVID-19.

The genes are TRBV4-1 and TRBJ2-4; TRBD2 agrees at 8 bases. The CDR3 is made up of 14 amino acids. CDR1 is MGHRA and CDR2 is YSYEKL in the germline V gene. The V gene end was trimmed by 1 base and the J gene end by 15 bases; junction bases not matched to a gene: 11. Here the CDR3 reads CASSQGPLREGTYF. CDR3 DNA sequence: TGCGCCAGCAGCCAAGGTCCTCTCCGGGAGGGTACGTACTTC.

V gene TRBV18 combines with J gene TRBJ2-5; 7 bases are a match to TRBD2. CDR3 length: 14 amino acids. Trimming cost V 2 bases and J 4 bases; bases outside gene matches: 4. The V gene's germline CDR1 is KGHSH and CDR2 LQKENI. CDR3: CASSPAGVGETQYF. In DNA form, the CDR3 reads TGTGCCAGCTCACCAGCGGGGGTAGGAGAGACCCAGTACTTC.

The chain uses TRBV4-3 and TRBJ2-3; 7 bases match TRBD2. The J segment lost 3 bases and the V segment lost 0 bases, leaving 6 bases of the junction unmatched. Looked up from germline, CDR1 is LGHNA and CDR2 is YSLEER. The CDR3 contains 16 residues. In nucleotides, the CDR3 is TGCGCCAGCAGCCAAGAGGGCGGGAGCGGAACAGATACGCAGTATTTT. It is translated as CASSQEGGSGTDTQYF.

V gene TRBV2 combines with J gene TRBJ2-1; TRBD2 agrees at 16 bases. V lost 5 bases, J lost 2 bases, and 15 bases stayed unmatched. This CDR3 contains 21 residues. Per germline, CDR1 SNHLY and CDR2 FYNNEI. The CDR3 region is CASSPYSGTSGRAGTYNEQFF. CDR3 DNA: TGTGCCAGCAGTCCTTATTCCGGGACTAGCGGGAGGGCCGGCACCTACAATGAGCAGTTCTTC.

The chain links TRBV7-9 to TRBJ1-6; 7 bases align to TRBD1. Per the germline V gene, CDR1 is SEHNR and CDR2 is FQNEAQ (reference sequence). The CDR3 length is 15 residues. Trimming took 1 base from V and 10 from J; bases not matched to a gene: 7. As DNA, the CDR3 is TGTGCCAGCAGCTTAGGAGGGGGCGCCGGATCACCCCTCCACTTT. This codes for CASSLGGGAGSPLHF.

The genes are TRBV19 and TRBJ2-2; 7 positions match TRBD1. CDR1 is LNHDA and CDR2 is SQIVND in the germline V gene (reference sequence). V was pared by 6 bases and J by 4 bases, with 5 bases of the junction left unmatched. This CDR3 has 14 residues. CDR3 in amino acids: CASRPGQATGELFF. The CDR3 DNA reads as TGTGCCAGTAGACCAGGACAGGCCACCGGGGAGCTGTTTTTT.

Turning to this clone: The same CDR3 also results from other DNA sequences found in this sample. J is TRBJ1-2 and V is TRBV11-2, with 11 bases identical to TRBD1. Germline V gene lookup returns CDR1 SGHAT and CDR2 FQNNGV. The V and J ends lost 3 bases and 7 bases, in that order; junction bases with no gene match: 1. This CDR3 has 13 residues. The CDR3 protein is CASSLGQGVGYTF. The CDR3 region has the DNA TGTGCCAGCAGCTTGGGACAGGGGGTTGGCTACACCTTC.

The chain is built from TRBV19 and TRBJ2-2; the match to TRBD2 covers 11 bases. Germline V gene sequence: CDR1 LNHDA, CDR2 SQIVND (reference sequence). The CDR3 is 17 amino acids. After removal of 8 bases from V and 0 bases from J, the junction contained 8 bases not matched to a gene. CDR3 sequence reads: CASGPGLAVTNTGELFF. DNA of the CDR3: TGTGCCAGTGGGCCGGGACTAGCGGTTACGAACACCGGGGAGCTGTTTTTT.

The chain carries TRBV7-2 and TRBJ1-2; 9 nucleotides agree with TRBD1. Losses at the gene ends were 1 base for V and 2 bases for J; bases not matched to a gene: 2. This CDR3 is built from 15 residues. The germline V gene has CDR1 SGHTA and CDR2 FQGNSA. Here the CDR3 reads CASSLVGQGNYGYTF. CDR3 DNA sequence: TGTGCCAGCAGCTTAGTCGGACAGGGGAACTATGGCTACACCTTC.

V and J are TRBV5-5 and TRBJ2-7; TRBD1 might be the D (6 bases). V was shortened by 0 bases and J by 0 bases, with 7 bases between the two germline ends. Germline-derived CDR1 and CDR2 are SGHKS and YYEKEE (reference sequence). This CDR3 is 14 amino acids long. CDR3 bases: TGTGCCAGCAGCTTGGCACAGGGCTCCTACGAGCAGTACTTC. This sequence encodes CASSLAQGSYEQYF.

This rearrangement joins TRBV5-1 to TRBJ1-5; D is perhaps TRBD1 (5 bases). Trimming took off 3 bases at V and 9 bases at J, with 13 bases between the two ends. This CDR3 has 13 amino acids. Germline CDR1 is SGHRS and CDR2 is YFSETQ. Here the CDR3 DNA reads TGCGCCAGCAGCTCGGGGACTGGGCGGCCCCAGCATTTT. Translated: CASSSGTGRPQHF.

The rearrangement joins TRBV9 to TRBJ1-3, with D uncertain. This CDR3 is built from 15 residues. Germline V lookup: CDR1 SGDLS, CDR2 YYNGEE. Between the trimmed V and J ends, which lost 0 bases and 4 bases, there was a span of 11 bases. The CDR3 sequence: CASSVGRGEGNTIYF. CDR3 sequence (DNA): TGTGCCAGCAGCGTAGGGCGGGGTGAAGGAAACACCATATATTTT.

The chain recombines TRBV18 with TRBJ1-2, with no clear D. Deletions cut 3 bases from V and 7 bases from J, with 18 bases between. The CDR3 contains 15 residues. Germline values: CDR1 KGHSH, CDR2 LQKENI. The CDR3 DNA reads TGTGCCAGCTCACCTCTGACTTCTGCTAGGTCTGGCTACACCTTC. Translation: CASSPLTSARSGYTF.

Only one count was recorded for this clone. This chain connects TRBV5-4 to TRBJ1-4, with TRBD1 identical over 12 bases. Germline V CDR1 and CDR2: SGHNT, YYREEE (reference sequence). The CDR3 has 16 residues. The V segment lost 0 bases and the J segment 10 bases; nucleotides outside the gene matches: 7. This CDR3 reads CASSLASGQGAAKLFF. CDR3 nucleotides: TGTGCCAGCAGCTTGGCCTCGGGACAGGGGGCGGCAAAACTGTTTTTT.

This clone was observed a few times. The rearrangement links TRBV4-1 to TRBJ2-6; possible D gene TRBD1, 5 bases. This CDR3 is 15 amino acids long. V was shortened by 1 base and J by 4 bases, with 8 bases between the two germline ends. Germline-derived CDR1 and CDR2 are MGHRA and YSYEKL. CDR3 nucleotides: TGCGCCAGCAGCCAAGCAGGGTTCGGGGCCAACGTCCTGACTTTC. Its translation: CASSQAGFGANVLTF.

The chain joins TRBV3-1 (or the pseudogene TRBV3-2) to TRBJ2-3; 12 nucleotides line up with TRBD2. V was pared by 4 bases and J by 4 bases, with 6 bases of the junction left unmatched. Per the germline V gene, CDR1 is LGHDT and CDR2 is YNNKEL (reference sequence). The CDR3 is 16 amino acids. The CDR3 reads CASSLLAGGLADTQYF. DNA of the CDR3: TGTGCCAGCAGCCTACTAGCGGGAGGTCTCGCAGATACGCAGTATTTT.

In DNA, the CDR3 is TGTGCCAGCAAAGCCTACACCATATATTTT. This encodes CASKAYTIYF. The chain couples TRBV2 to TRBJ1-3; D is unresolved. CDR1 is SNHLY and CDR2 is FYNNEI in the germline V gene. The CDR3 extends over 10 amino acids. The V end lost 7 bases, the J end lost 8 bases, and 6 bases lay between the germline ends. Based on the CDR3 plus reference TRBV2 and TRBJ1-3, the full variable domain is EPEVTQTPSHQVTQMGQEVILRCVPISNHLYFYWYRQILGQKVEFLVSFYNNEISEKSEIFDDQFSVERPDGSNFTLKIRSTKLEDSAMYFCASKAYTIYFGEGSWLTVV.

This clone was detected once. V and J are TRBV19 and TRBJ1-1; a weak D match, TRBD1 (5 bases). CDR1 and CDR2 (germline): LNHDA, SQIVND (reference sequence). V lost 11 bases to trimming and J lost 4 bases, with 17 bases between them. This CDR3 comprises 13 residues. The CDR3 protein is CASGAGLSTEAFF. The CDR3 DNA follows: TGTGCCTCGGGAGCAGGGTTGAGCACTGAAGCTTTCTTT.